These 29 T cell receptor beta chains came from one sample sequenced in a study of tumor and adjacent non-tumor tissue in lung cancer. The library came from three nested PCR rounds adapted from ARM-PCR protocols. TCRdb recomputed calls from the multiplex PCR reads with MiXCR, one row per CDR3 protein. The table lists roughly 69,000 distinct CDR3 sequences, around 80% of them singletons, with 40% to 45% in the top ten. The template was RNA from unsorted bulk tissue. More than 3 cm separated this lung sample from the edge of the tumor. Material for sequencing was distant non-tumor lung tissue. The receptors come from a man between 60 and 70 years old with non-small cell lung cancer.

In the case of this clonotype: A junction end diverges from the germline sequence, so it may reflect a read error. The DNA for the CDR3 is TGTGCCAGCAGCCAGCGGGAGTGGTCAGAGACCAAGTTCTTC. Translated: CASSQREWSETKFF. The chain recombines TRBV6-2 or TRBV6-3 with TRBJ2-5; 8 bases fit TRBD2. Germline V gene sequence: CDR1 MNHEY, CDR2 SVGEGT. The CDR3 consists of 14 residues.

For this clonotype: A read error may produce the germline difference seen at one junction end. The chain combines TRBV6-5 with TRBJ2-7, with 9 bases identical to TRBD1. Germline V lookup: CDR1 MNHEY, CDR2 SVGAGI. This CDR3 is 15 amino acids long. CDR3 DNA sequence: TGTGCCAGCAGTTACGGACAGGGGTGCGCCTACGTGCAGTACTTC. It is translated as CASSYGQGCAYVQYF.

With regard to this clonotype: One end of the junction fails to match germline, which may point to a read error. The genes are TRBV11-1 and TRBJ2-1, with TRBD2 identical over 8 bases. There are 16 residues in the CDR3. CDR1 SGHAT and CDR2 FQDESV come from the germline V gene (reference sequence). The CDR3 reads CASSPGTRGVYNEQLF. For the CDR3, the DNA is TGTGCCAGCAGTCCAGGGACGCGGGGGGTTTACAATGAGCAGCTCTTC. The full variable domain, in which reference TRBV11-1 and TRBJ2-1 provide the parts outside the CDR3, is EAEVAQSPRYKITEKSQAVAFWCDPISGHATLYWYRQILGQGPELLVQFQDESVVDDSQLPKDRFSAERLKGVDSTLKIQPAELGDSAMYLCASSPGTRGVYNEQLFGPGTRLTVL.

The chain employs TRBV12-3 or TRBV12-4 and TRBJ2-7, with unresolved D. The CDR3 consists of 13 residues. Trimming cost V 5 bases and J 13 bases, with 21 bases left between them. The CDR3 coding sequence is TGTGCCAGCAGTGACGAATATGATTACGAGCTATACTTC. As protein: CASSDEYDYELYF.

This clonotype was found a few times. Just one base apart from a much larger clone, this may be a read error. This chain uses TRBV30 with TRBJ2-2, with no clear D. The germline V gene has CDR1 GTSNPN and CDR2 SVGIG (reference sequence). Deletions cut 4 bases from V and 1 base from J, with 10 bases between. The CDR3 extends over 14 amino acids. CDR3 bases: TGTGCCTGGAAGCGAGCTTGGAACACCGGGGAGCTGTTTTTT. This gives the protein CAWKRAWNTGELFF.

A few counts support this clonotype. The V call is TRBV6-5, the J call TRBJ1-1; D perhaps matches TRBD1 (6 bases). Deletions cut 9 bases from V and 0 bases from J, with 20 bases between. The CDR3 loop spans 16 amino acids. Germline loops: CDR1 MNHEY, CDR2 SVGAGI. The CDR3 nucleotides are TGTGCCAGTAATCACTACCTGGGGGCTATGAACACTGAAGCTTTCTTT. Protein sequence: CASNHYLGAMNTEAFF.

Regarding this clonotype: The junction and the germline gene differ at one end; a read error may be behind it. The V call is TRBV29-1, the J call TRBJ2-3; D is perhaps TRBD2 (5 bases). CDR1 and CDR2 (germline): SQVTM, ANQGSEA. The CDR3 consists of 15 residues. For the CDR3, the DNA is TGCAGTGTCGACGACACAGCTGCTAGCATAGATACGCAGTATTTT. Translated, it gives CSVDDTAASIDTQYF.

As regards this clonotype: A much larger clone is a single base away; this may be a read error. This chain joins TRBV5-1 and TRBJ2-2; D is unresolved. In germline, CDR1 is SGHRS, CDR2 YFSETQ. V gave up 0 bases and J gave up 8 bases, with 8 bases separating them. This CDR3 comprises 13 residues. The CDR3 reads CASSLEVTGELFF. In DNA, the CDR3 is TGCGCCAGCAGCTTGGAGGTGACTGGGGAGCTGTTTTTT. The variable domain in full, completed from reference TRBV5-1 and TRBJ2-2, reads KAGVTQTPRYLIKTRGQQVTLSCSPISGHRSVSWYQQTPGQGLQFLFEYFSETQRNKGNFPGRFSGRQFSNSRSEMNVSTLELGDSALYLCASSLEVTGELFFGEGSRLTVL.

This clonotype appeared a few times. No conserved phenylalanine or tryptophan is present at the end of the CDR3, so a read error is the likely explanation. The DNA is omitted, as the CDR3 cannot be located on it reliably, and the CDR3 follows TCRdb's listing. The V call is TRBV29-1, the J call TRBJ2-3; the table's D call, TRBD1, was not checked against the DNA. CDR1 and CDR2 from the germline V gene are SQVTM and ANQGSEA. 12 amino acids form the CDR3, both terminal residues included. CDR3 residues: CSIGLWGGTKYL.

Concerning this clonotype itself: Germline is not matched at one junction end, which may reflect a read error. The rearrangement uses TRBV6-5 and TRBJ1-1; D is possibly TRBD1 (6 bases). CDR1 and CDR2 from the germline V gene are MNHEY and SVGAGI. The CDR3 spans 16 residues. DNA for the CDR3: TGTGCCTGCAGAATCAGTAGCGGGACAAAGAACACTGAAGCTTTCTTT. Amino acid sequence: CACRISSGTKNTEAFF.

On this clonotype itself: One end of the junction is discordant with germline, which a read error may explain. V is TRBV29-1 and J is TRBJ2-1; D ambiguous. The CDR3 is 13 residues long. Germline CDR1 reads SQVTM; CDR2 reads ANQGSEA. The CDR3 nucleotides are TGCAGCGTTGAAGCATGCGAGAACAATAAGCAGTTCTTC. Translation: CSVEACENNKQFF.

A word on this clonotype: A read error is likely, as this CDR3 ends without the conserved phenylalanine or tryptophan. The chain couples TRBV4-1 to TRBJ1-1, with TRBD1 as a possible D gene (6 bases). Germline values: CDR1 MGHRA, CDR2 YSYEKL. V shed 3 bases and J shed 1 base, with 12 bases lying between them. The CDR3 runs 15 residues. Here the CDR3 reads CASSQGQGWNTEAFL. As DNA, the CDR3 is TGCGCCAGCAGCCAGGGCCAGGGGTGGAACACTGAAGCTTTCCTT.

V usage is TRBV15 and J usage is TRBJ1-5; no firm D call. The germline V and J ends were trimmed by 0 bases and 3 bases, with 18 bases remaining between them. The germline gives CDR1 LNHNV, CDR2 YYDKDF (reference sequence). The CDR3 consists of 18 residues. CDR3 sequence (DNA): TGTGCCACCAGCAGAGAGGCTTGGACGGGGATAAACAATCAGCCCCAGCATTTT. Its translation: CATSREAWTGINNQPQHF.

This clonotype was recorded at least ten times. As DNA, the CDR3 is TGCGCCAGCAGCTTGGGCGGGAGCCCAGATACGCAGTATTTT. Amino acid sequence: CASSLGGSPDTQYF. This chain joins TRBV5-1 and TRBJ2-3; 7 bases match TRBD2. Per germline, CDR1 SGHRS and CDR2 YFSETQ. The CDR3 sequence is 14 residues long. V lost 0 bases and J lost 4; bases outside the gene matches: 2. The full variable domain, in which reference TRBV5-1 and TRBJ2-3 provide the parts outside the CDR3, is KAGVTQTPRYLIKTRGQQVTLSCSPISGHRSVSWYQQTPGQGLQFLFEYFSETQRNKGNFPGRFSGRQFSNSRSEMNVSTLELGDSALYLCASSLGGSPDTQYFGPGTRLTVL.

The chain employs TRBV20-1 and TRBJ1-1; tentative D call: TRBD1 (5 bases). V was pared by 4 bases and J by 7 bases, with 19 bases between. Germline V gene sequence: CDR1 DFQATT, CDR2 SNEGSKA (reference sequence). This CDR3 has 14 amino acids. CDR3 in DNA: TGCAGTGCTAAGTACGGGGGAGGGGTATATGAAGCTTTCTTT. This sequence encodes CSAKYGGGVYEAFF.

The CDR3 spells CASSFNAGSELFF. The CDR3 DNA reads as TGTGCCAGCAGCTTTAACGCGGGCAGTGAGCTGTTTTTT. V is TRBV11-2 and J is TRBJ2-2; maybe TRBD2 (5 bases). V lost 3 bases, J lost 11 bases, and 13 bases lay in between. There are 13 residues in the CDR3. Looked up from germline, CDR1 is SGHAT and CDR2 is FQNNGV.

This sequence joins TRBV25-1 and TRBJ2-2; perhaps D is TRBD1 or TRBD2 (5 bases each). The CDR3 runs to 15 residues. V lost 6 bases to trimming and J lost 4 bases, with 15 bases between them. The germline V gene has CDR1 MGHDK and CDR2 SYGVNS. This chain's CDR3 is CASSQDGTITGELFF. For the CDR3, the DNA is TGTGCCAGCAGCCAGGACGGGACGATCACCGGGGAGCTGTTTTTT.

Turning to this clonotype: At one end, the junction sequence differs from germline, possibly due to a read error. J is TRBJ2-5 and V is TRBV29-1, with TRBD2 as a possible D gene (6 bases). Per germline, CDR1 SQVTM and CDR2 ANQGSEA. This CDR3 is built from 12 residues. DNA for the CDR3: TGTAGCGCCCCCGGAGGGCCGGAGACCCAGTACTTC. It yields the protein CSAPGGPETQYF.

In this sample, this clonotype turned up many times. This rearrangement joins TRBV11-2 to TRBJ2-7, with a weak D call TRBD2 (5 bases). V was clipped by 3 bases and J by 4 bases, with 16 bases between them. The V gene's germline CDR1 is SGHAT and CDR2 FQNNGV. The CDR3 extends over 15 amino acids. CDR3 coding DNA: TGTGCCAGCAGCTTGGTTGTGGGAGCCCTTTACGAGCAGTACTTC. Amino acids: CASSLVVGALYEQYF.

About this clonotype: This may be a read error, as it is one base from a much larger clone. This chain joins TRBV30 and TRBJ2-6; 7 bases are shared with TRBD1. Germline CDR1 and CDR2: GTSNPN and SVGIG (reference sequence). This CDR3 has 15 amino acids. The CDR3 nucleotides read TGTGCCTGGGCACTACAGGGGTCTGGGGCCAACGCCCTGACTTTC. It encodes CAWALQGSGANALTF.

V is TRBV4-2 and J is TRBJ2-7, with 7 positions matching TRBD2. There are 14 residues in the CDR3. Losses at the gene ends were 0 bases for V and 13 bases for J; bases not matched to a gene: 12. CDR1 is LGHNA, CDR2 YNFKEQ, per germline. The CDR3 protein is CASSQEGRAYEYYF. The CDR3, as DNA: TGTGCCAGCAGCCAAGAGGGGAGGGCCTACGAGTATTACTTC.

As for this clonotype: The conserved closing phenylalanine or tryptophan is absent in this CDR3, likely reflecting a read error. The V and J genes are TRBV20-1 and TRBJ1-5; a possible D gene is TRBD1 (6 bases). The V and J ends lost 1 base and 4 bases respectively, with 14 bases between them. The CDR3 totals 15 residues. CDR1 and CDR2 (germline): DFQATT, SNEGSKA (reference sequence). The CDR3 nucleotides are TGCAGTGCTAGAGGACAGGACAGACTTAATCAGCCCCAGCATTCT. The encoded protein is CSARGQDRLNQPQHS.

Comment on this clonotype: Its ends do not fully match the called genes, so a read error is possible. V is TRBV5-6 and J is TRBJ2-7; 10 bases are a match to TRBD1. CDR3 length: 16 residues. The germline V gene has CDR1 SGHDT and CDR2 YYEEEE. For the CDR3, the DNA is TGTGTCAGCAGATTCTCTTCGGGACAGGGGTTTTTCGAGCAGTACTTC. It translates to CVSRFSSGQGFFEQYF.

Of note for this clonotype: An end of the junction differs from the germline gene, which may be a read error. V and J are TRBV5-4 and TRBJ1-6; weak D call: TRBD1 (5 bases). In germline, CDR1 is SGHNT, CDR2 YYREEE (reference sequence). This CDR3 comprises 14 residues. The CDR3 reads CATSLRQTSPPLHF. In nucleotides, the CDR3 is TGTGCCACCAGCTTGAGACAGACCAGCCCACCCCTCCACTTT.

The genes are TRBV29-1 and TRBJ2-7, with D possibly being TRBD2 (5 bases). Trimming removed 4 bases from V and 2 bases from J, with 15 bases in between. Germline loops: CDR1 SQVTM, CDR2 ANQGSEA. The CDR3 is 14 residues long. The CDR3 DNA reads TGCAGCGTTGTTTCCGTGGCGCGGGCCTACGAGCAGTACTTC. It encodes CSVVSVARAYEQYF.

A word on this clonotype: An end of the junction differs from the germline gene, which may be a read error. The chain couples TRBV13 to TRBJ2-7, with D maybe TRBD1 (5 bases). The CDR3 contains 15 residues. Germline values: CDR1 PRHDT, CDR2 FYEKMQ (reference sequence). Here the CDR3 reads CAISTRAGSSYEQYF. The CDR3 bases are TGTGCCATCAGCACCCGGGCAGGGTCCTCCTACGAGCAATACTTC.

The chain employs TRBV20-1 and TRBJ2-7; 10 bases agree with TRBD2. The CDR3 has 16 amino acids. Germline assignment: CDR1 DFQATT and CDR2 SNEGSKA (reference sequence). The ends lost 7 bases at V and 1 base at J; junction bases unmatched: 13. The DNA for the CDR3 is TGCAGTGTTAGTCCTAATACTAGCGGGACTTCCTACGAGCAGTACTTC. This codes for CSVSPNTSGTSYEQYF.

Worth noting for this clonotype: Its ends do not fully match the called genes, so a read error is possible. The genes are TRBV7-8 and TRBJ2-7; D is possibly TRBD1 (5 bases). The V gene's germline CDR1 is SGHVS and CDR2 FQNEAQ. This CDR3 has 16 residues. This chain's CDR3 is CASILGPGLATYEQYF. The DNA of the CDR3 is TGTGCCAGCATCTTAGGCCCAGGGCTGGCCACCTACGAGCAGTACTTC.

The V call is TRBV6-5, the J call TRBJ1-5; D perhaps matches TRBD1 (5 bases). The germline CDR1 and CDR2 sequences are MNHEY and SVGAGI. The CDR3 has 18 amino acids. With 5 bases removed from V and 3 bases from J, the gap between germline ends came to 23 bases. CDR3 sequence reads: CASSNWGTGRMDNQPQHF. The CDR3 nucleotides read TGTGCCAGCAGTAACTGGGGCACCGGGAGAATGGACAATCAGCCCCAGCATTTT.